These T cell receptor beta chains were read from a single sample in a study of quantifying T cell responses using KT2 cells. TCRdb fed the UMI-ligation and nested PCR reads into MiXCR, producing one record per CDR3 protein. The sample lists about 50,000 distinct CDR3 sequences; 11% were seen once. The sample taken for sequencing was PBMCs spiked with cells of the T cell clone KT2. These receptors all come from a human donor. The CDR3 runs from the conserved cysteine through the conserved F or W. The D gene is left open where the match is weak. Rows may omit the clone size; those that give it use once, few, many or a size class.

clone_size	cdr3_length	j_call	d_call	v_call	cdr3_nt	cdr3_aa
-	14	TRBJ2-5	-	TRBV2	TGTGCCAGCGTTTCCAGGGCACCCCAAGAGACCCAGTACTTC	CASVSRAPQETQYF
many	14	TRBJ1-2	-	TRBV18	TGTGCCAGCTCACCACAAGGGTACTTCTATGGCTACACCTTC	CASSPQGYFYGYTF
-	13	TRBJ1-2	-	TRBV27	TGTGCCAGCAAAAGAGAAGGGGTCTCTGGCTACACCTTC	CASKREGVSGYTF
few	14	TRBJ2-7	TRBD1	TRBV12-3/TRBV12-4	TGTGCCAGCAGTTCCGGGACAGGGGTTCGCGAGCAGTACTTC	CASSSGTGVREQYF
few	13	TRBJ1-1	-	TRBV27	TGTGCCAGCAGTTTAGTATCAGGGTCTGAAGCTTTCTTT	CASSLVSGSEAFF
many	14	TRBJ2-5	-	TRBV4-3	TGCGCCAGCAGCCAAGATTTAGCGCAAGAGACCCAGTACTTC	CASSQDLAQETQYF
few	16	TRBJ2-4	-	TRBV4-1	TGCGCCAGCAGCCAACGAAGCCGGGGCGAGGTCAACATTCAGTACTTC	CASSQRSRGEVNIQYF
few	16	TRBJ1-1	-	TRBV18	TGTGCCAGCTCGCCCTCCGGGACACGGGGATGGACTGAAGCTTTCTTT	CASSPSGTRGWTEAFF
-	11	TRBJ2-2	-	TRBV24-1	TGTGCCACCTCCTACACCGGGGAGCTGTTTTTT	CATSYTGELFF
-	12	TRBJ2-1	-	TRBV6-1	TGTGCCAGCATGCTAATAGGTAATGAGCAGTTCTTC	CASMLIGNEQFF
-	16	TRBJ2-1	TRBD2	TRBV24-1	TGTGCCACCAGTGATGTGGGGACTAGCGGGGGAGGTGAGCAGTTCTTC	CATSDVGTSGGGEQFF
many	15	TRBJ2-3	-	TRBV2	TGTGCCAGCGGGGACTTGGCGGGGCATCCAGATACGCAGTATTTT	CASGDLAGHPDTQYF
few	16	TRBJ2-3	-	TRBV11-2	TGTGCCAGCAGCCGGGGGGCGGGACGGTTCACAGATACGCAGTATTTT	CASSRGAGRFTDTQYF
-	14	TRBJ2-1	-	TRBV30	TGTGCCTGGAGTGTAGGGGGGGCCCACAATGAGCAGTTCTTC	CAWSVGGAHNEQFF
few	14	TRBJ1-3	-	TRBV6-1	TGTGCCAGCAGTCCCGGGGCCGAAGGAAACACCATATATTTT	CASSPGAEGNTIYF
many	13	TRBJ2-3	-	TRBV3-1	TGTGCCAGCTCTCGACTACTCACAGATACGCAGTATTTT	CASSRLLTDTQYF
-	15	TRBJ2-3	TRBD2	TRBV7-8	TGTGCCAGCAGCTCTCTAGCGGGGGGCGGGGATACGCAGTATTTT	CASSSLAGGGDTQYF
-	18	TRBJ2-1	TRBD2	TRBV6-6	TGTGCCAGCAGTTACCTACCCATAGCGGGAACGCTCTACAATGAGCAGTTCTTC	CASSYLPIAGTLYNEQFF
-	15	TRBJ2-7	TRBD1	TRBV5-1	TGCGCCAGCAGTTCTTTTGGGACAGGGGCCTACGAGCAGTACTTC	CASSSFGTGAYEQYF
few	13	TRBJ1-5	-	TRBV27	TGTGCCAGCAGTGGATTGGGTCGGCAGCCCCAGCATTTT	CASSGLGRQPQHF
few	14	TRBJ1-5	-	TRBV7-9	TGTGCCAGCAGGGGAGGGGATAGCAATCAGCCCCAGCATTTT	CASRGGDSNQPQHF
-	15	TRBJ1-6	-	TRBV18	TGTGCCAGCTCCCTAGGGACACTAGATGATTCACCCCTCCACTTT	CASSLGTLDDSPLHF
-	15	TRBJ2-2	TRBD1	TRBV4-3	TGCGCCAGCAGCAAAGCGGACAGGGATGTCGGGGAGCTGTTTTTT	CASSKADRDVGELFF
-	14	TRBJ2-3	-	TRBV9	TGTGCCAGCAGCGTAAGGACAGGCACAGATACGCAGTATTTT	CASSVRTGTDTQYF
-	14	TRBJ2-3	-	TRBV12-3/TRBV12-4	TGTGCCAGCAGTCAGCGTAGGGGCGCAGATACGCAGTATTTT	CASSQRRGADTQYF
many	18	TRBJ1-3	-	TRBV10-2	TGCGCCAGCAGTGCCGGAGGTTGGGGGTCTCGCTCTGGAAACACCATATATTTT	CASSAGGWGSRSGNTIYF
many	16	TRBJ1-5	-	TRBV29-1	TGCAGCGCTGCCCTGATGGATGCCCGGAGTAATCAGCCCCAGCATTTT	CSAALMDARSNQPQHF
many	14	TRBJ2-7	-	TRBV7-8	TGTGCCAGCAGCTTGGCTGTCCAGACGTACGAGCAGTACTTC	CASSLAVQTYEQYF
few	14	TRBJ2-3	-	TRBV15	TGTGCCACCAGCTTGGGGACTAGCACAGATACGCAGTATTTT	CATSLGTSTDTQYF
many	12	TRBJ2-3	-	TRBV29-1	TGCAGCGTGGCCAGAAGCACAGATACGCAGTATTTT	CSVARSTDTQYF
many	13	TRBJ2-5	-	TRBV29-1	TGCAGCGTTGACAGGGACGTCGGAGAGACCCAGTACTTC	CSVDRDVGETQYF
few	15	TRBJ2-5	-	TRBV10-1	TGCGCCAGCGTATCGAGGCGGGGAAATCAAGAGACCCAGTACTTC	CASVSRRGNQETQYF
many	15	TRBJ1-3	-	TRBV6-6	TGTGCCAGCAGTTACGTCCCGGGACGAGGGAACACCATATATTTT	CASSYVPGRGNTIYF
few	12	TRBJ1-2	-	TRBV6-6	TGTGCCAGCAGTTACTCCACGAATGGCTACACCTTC	CASSYSTNGYTF
-	15	TRBJ2-3	-	TRBV12-5	TGTGCTAGTGGTTTGGCACTAGGATTGGCAGATACGCAGTATTTT	CASGLALGLADTQYF
many	18	TRBJ1-6	-	TRBV7-9	TGTGCCAGCAGCCCTCACGACTGGATTGAGGGTAGGGCGTCACCCCTCCACTTT	CASSPHDWIEGRASPLHF
few	12	TRBJ1-2	-	TRBV2	TGTGCCAGCCCGGGGCCCTACTATGGCTACACCTTC	CASPGPYYGYTF
many	13	TRBJ2-7	-	TRBV11-2	TGTGCCAGCAGCAGAGACTCCTTCTACGAGCAGTACTTC	CASSRDSFYEQYF
few	12	TRBJ2-7	TRBD1	TRBV6-5	TGTGCCGCCGGGACAGGGAAGTACGAGCAGTACTTC	CAAGTGKYEQYF
-	14	TRBJ1-3	-	TRBV7-9	TGTGCCAGCAGATTAGAGGGACTTCGAAACACCATATATTTT	CASRLEGLRNTIYF
few	18	TRBJ2-2	-	TRBV6-5	TGTGCCAGCCGTCTCCAGGCTCCCAGGTTATCCAATTCCGGGGAGCTGTTTTTT	CASRLQAPRLSNSGELFF
-	13	TRBJ2-3	-	TRBV5-1	TGCGCCAGCAGCTTGGAGTTGGCAGATACGCAGTATTTT	CASSLELADTQYF
few	15	TRBJ2-5	-	TRBV18	TGTGCCAGCTCACTGTTACGGCAGGGTATGGAGACCCAGTACTTC	CASSLLRQGMETQYF
-	13	TRBJ2-1	-	TRBV5-4	TGTGCCAGCAGCTCCACACTAGTCGATGAGCAGTTCTTC	CASSSTLVDEQFF
many	17	TRBJ2-6	-	TRBV7-2	TGTGCCAGCAGCCCATACACACGTAGCTCTGGGGCCAACGTCCTGACTTTC	CASSPYTRSSGANVLTF
medium-sized	15	TRBJ2-1	TRBD2	TRBV6-4	TGTGCCAGCAGTGAACTAGCGGAGAACCCCAATGAGCAGTTCTTC	CASSELAENPNEQFF
many	16	TRBJ2-1	-	TRBV5-4	TGTGCCAGCAGCCGGGTCGACTCCAGCTCCTACAATGAGCAGTTCTTC	CASSRVDSSSYNEQFF
few	17	TRBJ2-2	TRBD2	TRBV5-1	TGCGCCAGCAGCACCGGGACTAGCGGGACGTGGATCGGGGAGCTGTTTTTT	CASSTGTSGTWIGELFF
many	20	TRBJ1-6	-	TRBV28	TGTGCCAGCAGTTTAACCCAGGGGCCAGAACAGAGCTCCTATAATTCACCCCTCCACTTT	CASSLTQGPEQSSYNSPLHF
few	16	TRBJ2-3	-	TRBV7-2	TGTGCCAGCAGCCCCCACCCGGGAGCCCGTACAGATACGCAGTATTTT	CASSPHPGARTDTQYF
few	14	TRBJ2-7	TRBD2	TRBV23-1	TGCGCCAGCAGTCAATTTAAGCGGGGGGACGAGCAGTACTTC	CASSQFKRGDEQYF
many	18	TRBJ1-6	-	TRBV6-7	TGTGCCAGCACCTATATTCGAAGGAAACACTCCTATAATTCACCCCTCCACTTT	CASTYIRRKHSYNSPLHF
-	15	TRBJ2-5	-	TRBV3-1	TGTGCCAGCAGCCAAGAATGGAGTTCCCTAGAGACCCAGTACTTC	CASSQEWSSLETQYF
-	17	TRBJ2-7	-	TRBV21-1	TGTGCCAGCAGCAATCGTGGCGGCGGATCCAGCTCCTACGAGCAGTACTTC	CASSNRGGGSSSYEQYF
few	15	TRBJ2-1	-	TRBV7-8	TGTGCCAGCAGCTTAGGAGCACTTGAGGTTGGTGAGCAGTTCTTC	CASSLGALEVGEQFF
-	17	TRBJ2-1	-	TRBV27	TGTGCCAGCAACCCCTCCCCACCAAAGGATTCACACAATGAGCAGTTCTTC	CASNPSPPKDSHNEQFF